A selection of T cell receptor beta chains follows, all from one sample in a study of Ad26.COV2.S vaccination and SARS-CoV-2 variants. Sequencing used immunoSEQ multiplex PCR; TCRdb keeps in-frame clones, though not all of them. This table has about 470,000 clones, less than 95% appearing once. The sample in question was peripheral blood, obtained in a trial of Ad26.COV2.S vaccine versus placebo. The receptors here all came from a person between 18 and 65 years old who received the Ad26.COV2.S COVID-19 vaccine or a placebo. The CDR3 runs from the conserved cysteine through the conserved F or W. A D gene is named only where the DNA matches it firmly. Part of the rows lack a size; the others show once, few, many or a class for expanded clones.

V gene: TRBV4-3
clone size: .
CDR3 length: 15
J gene: TRBJ1-5
D gene: .
CDR3 DNA: TGCGCCAGCAGCCAAGATGGGGACTCGAATCAGCCCCAGCATTTT
CDR3 protein: CASSQDGDSNQPQHF

V gene: TRBV7-9
clone size: .
CDR3 length: 12
J gene: TRBJ2-1
D gene: .
CDR3 DNA: TGTGCCAGCAGCTTAGCGTCGAGAGGGTCAATCTTC
CDR3 protein: CASSLASRGSIF

V gene: TRBV28
clone size: .
CDR3 length: 15
J gene: TRBJ1-1
D gene: .
CDR3 DNA: TGTGCCAGCAGTCTTTACCGGAGTATGAACACTGAAGCTTTCTTT
CDR3 protein: CASSLYRSMNTEAFF

V gene: TRBV4-1
clone size: .
CDR3 length: 17
J gene: TRBJ2-5
D gene: TRBD1
CDR3 DNA: TGCGCCAGCAGCCAAGATCTCCCCAGGGGGCGCCTGGAGACCCAGTACTTC
CDR3 protein: CASSQDLPRGRLETQYF

V gene: TRBV7-8
clone size: .
CDR3 length: 16
J gene: TRBJ2-2
D gene: TRBD2
CDR3 DNA: TGTGCCAGCAGACTCCGGACTAGCGGCCACACCGGGGAGCTGTTTTTT
CDR3 protein: CASRLRTSGHTGELFF

V gene: TRBV6-5
clone size: few
CDR3 length: 14
J gene: TRBJ2-7
D gene: .
CDR3 DNA: TGTGCCAGCAGTAAACAGGGTATCTCCTACGAGCAGTACTTC
CDR3 protein: CASSKQGISYEQYF

V gene: TRBV28
clone size: .
CDR3 length: 13
J gene: TRBJ2-3
D gene: .
CDR3 DNA: TGTGCCAGCAGTAGGACTGACACAGATACGCAGTATTTT
CDR3 protein: CASSRTDTDTQYF

V gene: TRBV28
clone size: few
CDR3 length: 13
J gene: TRBJ2-7
D gene: .
CDR3 DNA: TGTGCCAGCAGTTTACCCGACTCCCACGAGCAGTACTTC
CDR3 protein: CASSLPDSHEQYF

V gene: TRBV2
clone size: .
CDR3 length: 14
J gene: TRBJ2-7
D gene: TRBD1
CDR3 DNA: TGTGCCAGCAGACCGGGACAGGGGGGCTACGAGCAGTACTTC
CDR3 protein: CASRPGQGGYEQYF

V gene: TRBV18
clone size: .
CDR3 length: 15
J gene: TRBJ1-1
D gene: TRBD1
CDR3 DNA: TGTGCCAGCTCACCACGGGACAGGCCGAACACTGAAGCTTTCTTT
CDR3 protein: CASSPRDRPNTEAFF

V gene: TRBV27
clone size: .
CDR3 length: 14
J gene: TRBJ2-7
D gene: TRBD2
CDR3 DNA: TGTGCCAGCAGTTTTGGTCGGGCTAGCGGCGAGCAGTACTTC
CDR3 protein: CASSFGRASGEQYF

V gene: TRBV3-1/TRBV3-2
clone size: .
CDR3 length: 17
J gene: TRBJ2-3
D gene: .
CDR3 DNA: TGTGCCAGCAGCCAAGTAGCCCTTGCTGGGTTCGGAGATACGCAGTATTTT
CDR3 protein: CASSQVALAGFGDTQYF

V gene: TRBV5-6
clone size: .
CDR3 length: 14
J gene: TRBJ2-5
D gene: .
CDR3 DNA: TGTGCCAGCAGCTTGGTGGCCTCTCAAGAGACCCAGTACTTC
CDR3 protein: CASSLVASQETQYF

V gene: TRBV6-2/TRBV6-3
clone size: .
CDR3 length: 16
J gene: TRBJ2-3
D gene: TRBD2
CDR3 DNA: TGTGCCAGCAGTTACCCCCTAGCGGGGGAGGGGGATACGCAGTATTTT
CDR3 protein: CASSYPLAGEGDTQYF

V gene: TRBV2
clone size: .
CDR3 length: 17
J gene: TRBJ2-5
D gene: .
CDR3 DNA: TGTGCCAGCAGTGATTGGTTGAGGGTTGGGCTCGGAGAGACCCAGTACTTC
CDR3 protein: CASSDWLRVGLGETQYF

V gene: TRBV11-2
clone size: few
CDR3 length: 14
J gene: TRBJ2-7
D gene: TRBD1
CDR3 DNA: TGTGCCAGCAGCTTAGGCCAGGGGGCGTACGAGCAGTACTTC
CDR3 protein: CASSLGQGAYEQYF

V gene: TRBV18
clone size: .
CDR3 length: 18
J gene: TRBJ2-4
D gene: .
CDR3 DNA: TGTGCCAGCTCACTATATCCACTGGACAGCCTAGCCAAAAACATTCAGTACTTC
CDR3 protein: CASSLYPLDSLAKNIQYF

V gene: TRBV19
clone size: .
CDR3 length: 17
J gene: TRBJ2-5
D gene: TRBD2
CDR3 DNA: TGTGCCAGTAGTATATATGGGGGACTAGCAGATCAAGAGACCCAGTACTTC
CDR3 protein: CASSIYGGLADQETQYF

V gene: TRBV6-4
clone size: .
CDR3 length: 15
J gene: TRBJ2-6
D gene: .
CDR3 DNA: TGTGCCAGCAGTGACGGGAGGTCTGGGGCCAACGTCCTGACTTTC
CDR3 protein: CASSDGRSGANVLTF

V gene: TRBV11-2
clone size: few
CDR3 length: 15
J gene: TRBJ1-2
D gene: .
CDR3 DNA: TGTGCCAGCAGCCCGACTCCCCGATCGGGGACTGGCTACACCTTC
CDR3 protein: CASSPTPRSGTGYTF

V gene: TRBV6-5
clone size: .
CDR3 length: 13
J gene: TRBJ1-5
D gene: .
CDR3 DNA: TGTGCCAGCAAACGACAGGACAATCAGCCCCAGCATTTT
CDR3 protein: CASKRQDNQPQHF

V gene: TRBV18
clone size: .
CDR3 length: 14
J gene: TRBJ1-1
D gene: .
CDR3 DNA: TGTGCCAGCTCACGAAGGGTGGGGCACACTGAAGCTTTCTTT
CDR3 protein: CASSRRVGHTEAFF

V gene: TRBV6-2/TRBV6-3
clone size: once
CDR3 length: 16
J gene: TRBJ2-1
D gene: .
CDR3 DNA: TGTGCCAGCAGTTTCCCCGTCGCGAGCTCCTACAATGAGCAGTTCTTC
CDR3 protein: CASSFPVASSYNEQFF

V gene: TRBV29-1
clone size: .
CDR3 length: 12
J gene: TRBJ1-1
D gene: .
CDR3 DNA: TGCAGCGCCCACAGGGAGGGCACTGAAGCTTTCTTT
CDR3 protein: CSAHREGTEAFF

V gene: TRBV5-5
clone size: .
CDR3 length: 15
J gene: TRBJ2-7
D gene: TRBD1
CDR3 DNA: TGTGCCAGCAGCCGGGACAGTATTATCTCCTACGAGCAGTACTTC
CDR3 protein: CASSRDSIISYEQYF

V gene: TRBV19
clone size: once
CDR3 length: 13
J gene: TRBJ2-3
D gene: TRBD2
CDR3 DNA: TGTGCCAGCCACCCGGGGGGGCACGATACGCAGTATTTT
CDR3 protein: CASHPGGHDTQYF

V gene: TRBV18
clone size: .
CDR3 length: 14
J gene: TRBJ2-2
D gene: .
CDR3 DNA: TGTGCCAGCTCACCACAATCAGGTCCCGGGGAGCTGTTTTTT
CDR3 protein: CASSPQSGPGELFF

V gene: TRBV3-1/TRBV3-2
clone size: .
CDR3 length: 17
J gene: TRBJ2-3
D gene: TRBD2
CDR3 DNA: TGTGCCAGCAGCCAACAACTAGCGGGAGCGGGCGCAGATACGCAGTATTTT
CDR3 protein: CASSQQLAGAGADTQYF

V gene: TRBV4-3
clone size: .
CDR3 length: 15
J gene: TRBJ2-7
D gene: .
CDR3 DNA: TGCGCCAGCAGCCAAGACCCGCGAGGGGCCTACGAGCAGTACTTC
CDR3 protein: CASSQDPRGAYEQYF